This T cell receptor beta chain was obtained from a study of cytomegalovirus exposure and HLA in healthy donors. This clone was counted between two and nine times. Its antigen is not known. Overall study results and limits: Excluded were some V segments that proved indistinguishable, including TRBV6-2 and TRBV6-3. Analyzed later, association rates of TCRs varied across HLA loci, with DRB1 most and HLA-C fewest.

The CDR3 totals 13 residues. Germline CDR1 reads WNHNN; CDR2 reads SYGVQD (reference sequence). The V gene end was trimmed by 5 bases and the J gene end by 9 bases; junction bases not matched to a gene: 6. Though probably carrying unrecorded immune exposures, donors were nominally healthy at sampling. This PCR relied on a set of 60 Vbeta primers and 13 Jbeta primers. Assay used: immunoSEQ multiplex PCR; TCRdb lists only in-frame clones, some missing. The profile shows roughly 130,000 clones, approximately 82% of them singletons. This chain uses TRBV10-1 with TRBJ2-1; 8 nucleotides line up with TRBD1. The sequence was collected from a man aged 50 to 60 in good health and CMV-seronegative. Sequenced input: PBMCs. As DNA, the CDR3 is TGCGCCAGCAGTCGGACAGGGATTGGTGAGCAGTTCTTC. Residues: CASSRTGIGEQFF.